The TCR beta chain described here comes from a study of blood T cell repertoires in COVID-19. Participants' reported clinical history set cohort assignment. This CDR3 has 16 residues. Trimming took 0 bases from V and 6 from J; bases not matched to a gene: 11. Germline V gene sequence: CDR1 SGHDT, CDR2 YYEEEE. Authors' methods: Cell counts per sample came from amplifying reference gene primers. Profiled with immunoSEQ multiplex PCR; TCRdb holds only in-frame clones, not every one. That table supplies the V and J calls and clone size; D and trimming were determined from the DNA. The sample includes under 450,000 clones, about 89% of them seen just once.

The sample consisted of PBMCs or T cells enriched from blood (not recorded which). This receptor was obtained from a woman aged 40 to 50 who had been exposed to COVID-19. This chain joins TRBV5-6 and TRBJ1-1; 7 nucleotides agree with TRBD1. The CDR3 protein is CASSLAGQRIVAEAFF. In nucleotides, the CDR3 is TGTGCCAGCAGCTTGGCGGGACAGAGAATAGTAGCTGAAGCTTTCTTT.